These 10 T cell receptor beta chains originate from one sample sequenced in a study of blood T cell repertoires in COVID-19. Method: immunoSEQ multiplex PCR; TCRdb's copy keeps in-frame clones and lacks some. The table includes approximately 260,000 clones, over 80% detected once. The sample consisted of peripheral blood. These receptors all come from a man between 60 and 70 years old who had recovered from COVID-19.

CDR3 nucleotide sequence: TGCAGCGTTGAACCCGGAGAGACCCAGTACTTC. Translated: CSVEPGETQYF. The rearrangement joins TRBV29-1 to TRBJ2-5, with D unclear. The CDR3 is 11 residues long. Germline-derived CDR1 and CDR2 are SQVTM and ANQGSEA. V dropped 2 bases and J dropped 4 bases, with 5 bases sitting between them.

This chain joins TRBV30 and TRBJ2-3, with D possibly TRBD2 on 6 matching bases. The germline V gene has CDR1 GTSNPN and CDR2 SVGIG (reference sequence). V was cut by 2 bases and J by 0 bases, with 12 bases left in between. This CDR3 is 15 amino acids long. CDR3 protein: CAWSIGTRSTDTQYF. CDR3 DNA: TGTGCCTGGAGTATCGGGACTCGGAGCACAGATACGCAGTATTTT.

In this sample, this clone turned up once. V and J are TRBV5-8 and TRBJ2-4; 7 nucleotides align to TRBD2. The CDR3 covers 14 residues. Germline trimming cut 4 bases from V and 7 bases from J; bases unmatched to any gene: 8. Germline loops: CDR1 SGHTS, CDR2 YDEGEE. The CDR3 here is CASSDKTGRNIQYF. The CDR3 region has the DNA TGTGCCAGCAGCGATAAAACCGGGAGGAACATTCAGTACTTC. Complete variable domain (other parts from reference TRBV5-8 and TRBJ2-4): EAGVTQSPTHLIKTRGQQATLRCSPISGHTSVYWYQQALGLGLQFLLWYDEGEERNRGNFPPRFSGRQFPNYSSELNVNALELEDSALYLCASSDKTGRNIQYFGAGTRLSVL.

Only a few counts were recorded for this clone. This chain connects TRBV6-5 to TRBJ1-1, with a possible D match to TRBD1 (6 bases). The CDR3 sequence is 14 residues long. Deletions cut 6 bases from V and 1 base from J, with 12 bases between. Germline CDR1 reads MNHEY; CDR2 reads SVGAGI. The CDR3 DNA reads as TGTGCCAGCAGAGACAGGAGAACGAACACTGAAGCTTTCTTT. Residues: CASRDRRTNTEAFF.

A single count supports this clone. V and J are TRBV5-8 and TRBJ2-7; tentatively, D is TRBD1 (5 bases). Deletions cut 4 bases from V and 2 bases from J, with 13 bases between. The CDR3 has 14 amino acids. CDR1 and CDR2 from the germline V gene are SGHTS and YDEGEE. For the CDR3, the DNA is TGTGCCAGCAGCCTCGCGACAGACACCTACGAGCAGTACTTC. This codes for CASSLATDTYEQYF.

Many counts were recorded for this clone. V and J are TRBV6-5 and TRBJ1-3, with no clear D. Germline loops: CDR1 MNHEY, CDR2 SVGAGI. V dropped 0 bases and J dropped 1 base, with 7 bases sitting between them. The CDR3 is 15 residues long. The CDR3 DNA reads TGTGCCAGCAGTTACTCAGGAGAATCTGGAAACACCATATATTTT. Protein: CASSYSGESGNTIYF.

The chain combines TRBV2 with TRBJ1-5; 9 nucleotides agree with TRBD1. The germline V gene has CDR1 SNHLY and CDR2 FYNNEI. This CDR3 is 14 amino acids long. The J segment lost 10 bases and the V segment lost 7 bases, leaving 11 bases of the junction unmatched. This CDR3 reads CASTRDRDENPQHF. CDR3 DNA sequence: TGTGCCAGCACCCGGGACAGGGACGAGAACCCCCAGCATTTT.

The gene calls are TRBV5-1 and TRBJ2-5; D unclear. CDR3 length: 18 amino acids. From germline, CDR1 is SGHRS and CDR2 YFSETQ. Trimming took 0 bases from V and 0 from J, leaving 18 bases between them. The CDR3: CASSLGTARRSYQETQYF. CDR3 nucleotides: TGCGCCAGCAGCTTGGGCACAGCCAGACGATCGTACCAAGAGACCCAGTACTTC. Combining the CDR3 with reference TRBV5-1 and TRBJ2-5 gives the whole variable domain KAGVTQTPRYLIKTRGQQVTLSCSPISGHRSVSWYQQTPGQGLQFLFEYFSETQRNKGNFPGRFSGRQFSNSRSEMNVSTLELGDSALYLCASSLGTARRSYQETQYFGPGTRLLVL.

The CDR3 reads CATSRGGQENYGYTF. CDR3 nucleotide sequence: TGTGCCACCAGCAGAGGGGGGCAGGAGAACTATGGCTACACCTTC. The chain links TRBV15 to TRBJ1-2, with a tentative D call TRBD1 (6 bases). V was trimmed by 1 base and J by 2 bases, leaving 11 bases between them. CDR3 size: 15 residues. CDR1 and CDR2 (germline): LNHNV, YYDKDF (reference sequence).

CDR3 region: CASSPRGRDGYTF. The CDR3 coding sequence is TGTGCCAGCAGTCCCAGGGGGCGCGATGGCTACACCTTC. This chain joins TRBV12-3 or TRBV12-4 and TRBJ1-2; 8 bases fit TRBD1. This CDR3 contains 13 residues. V lost 5 bases, J lost 6 bases, and 5 bases stayed unmatched.